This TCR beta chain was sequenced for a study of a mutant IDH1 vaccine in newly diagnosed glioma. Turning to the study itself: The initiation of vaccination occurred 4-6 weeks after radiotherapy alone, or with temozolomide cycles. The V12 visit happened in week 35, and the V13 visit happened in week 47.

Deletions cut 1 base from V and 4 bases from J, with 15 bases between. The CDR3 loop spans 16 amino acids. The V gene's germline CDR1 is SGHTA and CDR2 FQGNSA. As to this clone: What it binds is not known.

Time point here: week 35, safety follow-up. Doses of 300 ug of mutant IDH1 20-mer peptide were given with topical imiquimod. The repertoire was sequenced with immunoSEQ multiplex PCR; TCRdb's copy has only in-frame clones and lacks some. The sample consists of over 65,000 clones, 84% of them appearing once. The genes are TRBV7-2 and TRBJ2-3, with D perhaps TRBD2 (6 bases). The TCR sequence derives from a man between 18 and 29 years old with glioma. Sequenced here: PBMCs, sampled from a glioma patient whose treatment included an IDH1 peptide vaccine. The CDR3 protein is CASSLELGGDPDTQYF. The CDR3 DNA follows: TGTGCCAGCAGCTTAGAACTCGGCGGGGACCCAGATACGCAGTATTTT.